This section outlines one T cell receptor (beta chain) sequence together with its context. A junction end diverges from the germline sequence, so it may reflect a read error. These data come from a study of T-cell reconstitution after alpha-beta-depleted transplantation in children. Unique molecular identifiers were used to barcode this TCRbeta library. TCRdb reprocessed the PCR reads with MiXCR, giving one entry per CDR3 protein. The sample holds around 960,000 distinct CDR3 sequences; 25% to 35% are singletons and the top ten take 28%. The CDR3 has 19 residues. The receptor comes from a boy in the first two years of life who had a stem cell transplant for SCID, so the T cells may come from the graft donor. The V gene is TRBV12-3 or TRBV12-4, the J gene TRBJ2-5; D ambiguous. Sequenced here: PBMCs, mostly from graft donor cells, sampled 360 days after TCRalphabeta/CD19-depleted stem cell transplant. This CDR3 is CASCFNNRFLRLAQETQYF. DNA for the CDR3: TGTGCCAGCTGTTTTAACAACAGATTCCTTCGCCTGGCCCAAGAGACCCAGTACTTC.